Listed below are T cell receptor beta chains from one sample, sequenced in a study of CD8+CD57+ T cells in acquired aplastic anemia. MiXCR was run by TCRdb on the reads, yielding one entry per CDR3 protein. The profile shows approximately 130,000 distinct CDR3 sequences, 30% to 45% of them singletons. Source material: sorted CD4+, CD8+, or CD8+CD57+ T cells (not recorded which) from PBMCs. Receptors originate from a human donor with aplastic anemia. The CDR3 runs from the conserved cysteine through the conserved F or W. A D gene is named only where the DNA matches it firmly. A row's size may be missing; if present it is once, few, many or a size class.

>many|TRBJ2-1|NA|TRBV5-5
CASSLNLNNEQFF
TGTGCCAGCAGCTTGAATTTAAACAATGAGCAGTTCTTC
>NA|TRBJ2-1|TRBD2|TRBV29-1
CSVATSGGPSNEQFF
TGCAGCGTCGCGACTAGCGGGGGTCCTTCCAATGAGCAGTTCTTC
>many|TRBJ1-2|TRBD1|TRBV4-1
CASSLQNRGRDGYTF
TGCGCCAGCAGCCTTCAAAACAGGGGGCGCGATGGCTACACCTTC
>NA|TRBJ1-5|NA|TRBV6-5
CASSSWGGPQPQHF
TGTGCCAGCAGTTCATGGGGGGGGCCTCAGCCCCAGCATTTT
>NA|TRBJ2-5|TRBD1|TRBV10-3
CASNTGGQETQYF
TGTGCCAGCAATACAGGGGGGCAAGAGACCCAGTACTTC
>few|TRBJ1-4|NA|TRBV5-1
CASSLDRRLSGQIGEKLFF
TGCGCCAGCAGCTTGGACAGGAGGTTATCGGGACAAATAGGCGAAAAACTGTTTTTT
>NA|TRBJ1-6|NA|TRBV9
CASSGGQNSPLHF
TGTGCCAGCAGCGGAGGGCAGAATTCACCCCTCCACTTT
>many|TRBJ1-6|TRBD1|TRBV3-1
CASSLQGGLGWGPLHF
TGTGCCAGCAGCCTACAGGGGGGTCTTGGGTGGGGACCCCTCCACTTT
>few|TRBJ1-1|NA|TRBV27
CASYRVPWNTEAFF
TGTGCCAGCTACAGGGTGCCCTGGAACACTGAAGCTTTCTTT
>NA|TRBJ1-2|NA|TRBV29-1
CSVVGKATRYGYTF
TGCAGCGTCGTAGGGAAGGCCACCCGCTATGGCTACACCTTC
>many|TRBJ2-7|NA|TRBV6-2/TRBV6-3
CASSYRYRTTPYEQYF
TGTGCCAGCAGTTATAGGTACCGGACTACACCCTACGAGCAGTACTTC
>NA|TRBJ1-6|NA|TRBV7-2
CASRSGLLGGSPLHF
TGTGCCAGCAGATCAGGCCTCCTCGGAGGTTCACCCCTCCACTTT
>NA|TRBJ1-2|TRBD1|TRBV10-1
CASTNTVAGQSYGYTF
TGCGCCAGCACCAACACAGTGGCGGGACAGAGCTATGGCTACACCTTC
>NA|TRBJ2-1|NA|TRBV20-1
CSARGAIGENEQFF
TGCAGTGCTAGAGGGGCAATTGGTGAGAATGAGCAGTTCTTC
>NA|TRBJ2-7|TRBD1|TRBV10-3
CALSPHGTEDHYEQYF
TGTGCCTTGTCGCCCCACGGGACAGAAGACCACTACGAGCAGTACTTC
>few|TRBJ2-5|TRBD2|TRBV19
CASSWTSDQETQYF
TGTGCCAGTAGTTGGACTAGCGATCAAGAGACCCAGTACTTC
>once|TRBJ2-7|NA|TRBV7-3
CASSLETGGLEQYF
TGTGCCAGCAGCTTGGAGACAGGAGGACTCGAGCAGTACTTC
>many|TRBJ1-5|NA|TRBV19
CASTSDSRPFNQPQHF
TGTGCCAGTACCTCTGACAGCAGACCCTTCAATCAGCCCCAGCATTTT
>NA|TRBJ2-7|NA|TRBV7-9
CASSLAVEGYEQYF
TGTGCCAGCAGCTTAGCAGTAGAAGGTTACGAGCAGTACTTC
>NA|TRBJ2-1|TRBD1|TRBV10-3
CAISEGQGGGEQFF
TGTGCCATCAGTGAGGGACAGGGAGGCGGAGAGCAGTTCTTC
>once|TRBJ1-2|NA|TRBV20-1
CSAWTVVDGYTF
TGCAGTGCTTGGACCGTGGTGGATGGCTACACCTTC
>many|TRBJ1-2|TRBD1|TRBV14
CASSQKRGLGYTF
TGTGCCAGCAGCCAAAAAAGGGGGCTCGGCTACACCTTC
>NA|TRBJ2-1|NA|TRBV29-1
CSASTAEVTNEQFF
TGCAGCGCATCGACAGCGGAAGTCACCAATGAGCAGTTCTTC
>many|TRBJ2-5|TRBD2|TRBV7-9
CASSLTSGGKETQYF
TGTGCCAGCAGCTTGACTAGCGGGGGGAAAGAGACCCAGTACTTC
>many|TRBJ1-3|NA|TRBV7-9
CASSLTQSSGNTIYF
TGTGCCAGCAGCTTAACGCAGTCCTCTGGAAACACCATATATTTT
>NA|TRBJ2-1|NA|TRBV14
CASSPRAGLSYNEQFF
TGTGCCAGCAGCCCGAGGGCCGGGTTATCCTACAATGAGCAGTTCTTC
>many|TRBJ1-4|NA|TRBV7-8
CASSSIHIGEKLFF
TGTGCCAGCAGCTCGATCCACATAGGTGAAAAACTGTTTTTT
>few|TRBJ1-5|NA|TRBV18
CASSPVNQPQHF
TGTGCCAGCTCTCCAGTCAATCAGCCCCAGCATTTT
>NA|TRBJ2-1|NA|TRBV2
CASSPAALVYNEQFF
TGTGCCAGCTCACCTGCCGCGCTCGTGTACAATGAGCAGTTCTTC
>many|TRBJ1-3|NA|TRBV9
CASSVELAGNTIYF
TGTGCCAGCAGCGTAGAATTGGCTGGAAACACCATATATTTT
>many|TRBJ2-7|TRBD1|TRBV5-5
CASSLVGGTGVYEQYF
TGTGCCAGCAGCTTGGTGGGGGGGACAGGGGTGTACGAGCAGTACTTC
>NA|TRBJ1-6|NA|TRBV10-3
CAIQSGQYNSPLHF
TGTGCCATCCAGTCGGGACAATATAATTCACCCCTCCACTTT
>many|TRBJ1-6|NA|TRBV3-2
CASSPDLGSPLHF
TGTGCCAGCAGCCCGGATCTGGGGTCACCCCTCCACTTT
>NA|TRBJ2-1|TRBD2|TRBV20-1
CSARTSGVSSYNERFF
TGTAGTGCCCGGACTAGCGGGGTTAGCTCCTACAATGAGCGGTTCTTC
>NA|TRBJ2-5|NA|TRBV7-2
CASSFFTGETQYF
TGTGCCAGCAGCTTCTTCACGGGGGAGACCCAGTACTTC
>once|TRBJ1-2|TRBD1|TRBV10-3
CAIRRTGDVYGYTF
TGTGCCATCAGGCGGACAGGGGACGTCTATGGCTACACCTTC
>NA|TRBJ1-2|TRBD1|TRBV10-2
CASRRDRDYGYTF
TGCGCCAGCAGAAGGGACAGGGACTATGGCTACACCTTC
>many|TRBJ2-6|NA|TRBV5-1
CASSLQGSGANVLTF
TGCGCCAGCAGCTTGCAGGGCTCTGGGGCCAACGTCCTGACTTTC
>NA|TRBJ2-7|TRBD1|TRBV29-1
CSVDRGFGEQYF
TGCAGCGTTGACAGGGGGTTTGGCGAGCAGTACTTC
>NA|TRBJ1-1|NA|TRBV2
CAGGLTGKVPEAFF
TGTGCCGGCGGCCTGACGGGGAAGGTGCCTGAAGCTTTCTTT
>NA|TRBJ1-3|NA|TRBV15
CATSPSGVLSGNTIYF
TGTGCCACCAGTCCCTCCGGGGTACTCTCTGGAAACACCATATATTTT
>NA|TRBJ1-2|NA|TRBV10-3
CATFGAKDGYTF
TGTGCCACCTTTGGGGCGAAGGATGGCTACACCTTC
>NA|TRBJ1-1|NA|TRBV29-1
CSVENFGRGGTEAFF
TGCAGCGTTGAAAACTTTGGCCGGGGGGGGACTGAAGCTTTCTTT
>many|TRBJ1-5|NA|TRBV6-2/TRBV6-3
CASTLGLRENQPQHF
TGTGCCAGCACCCTGGGACTTAGGGAAAATCAGCCCCAGCATTTT
>NA|TRBJ1-6|NA|TRBV10-2
CASTRRDSPLHF
TGCGCCAGCACACGGAGGGACTCACCCCTCCACTTT
>NA|TRBJ2-7|TRBD1|TRBV24-1
CATSGAGTGVYEQYF
TGTGCCACCAGTGGGGCCGGGACAGGGGTGTACGAGCAGTACTTC
>many|TRBJ1-6|NA|TRBV6-2/TRBV6-3
CASSYSQTGVGFGNSPLHF
TGTGCCAGCAGTTACTCGCAGACAGGAGTAGGCTTCGGCAATTCACCCCTCCACTTT
>few|TRBJ1-3|NA|TRBV30
CAWRNWRARENTIYF
TGTGCCTGGAGGAATTGGAGGGCACGGGAAAACACCATATATTTT
>many|TRBJ1-1|NA|TRBV5-1
CASSLVGQTNTEAFF
TGCGCCAGCAGCTTGGTCGGACAGACGAACACTGAAGCTTTCTTT
>many|TRBJ2-1|NA|TRBV2
CASSDRGGEQFF
TGTGCCAGCAGTGATAGGGGAGGAGAGCAGTTCTTC
>many|TRBJ1-6|NA|TRBV4-3
CASSQDGDRGSPLHF
TGCGCCAGCAGCCAAGATGGAGACAGAGGATCACCCCTCCACTTT
>many|TRBJ2-3|NA|TRBV5-1
CASSLSQGGSTDTQYF
TGCGCCAGCAGCTTGAGCCAGGGAGGAAGCACAGATACGCAGTATTTT